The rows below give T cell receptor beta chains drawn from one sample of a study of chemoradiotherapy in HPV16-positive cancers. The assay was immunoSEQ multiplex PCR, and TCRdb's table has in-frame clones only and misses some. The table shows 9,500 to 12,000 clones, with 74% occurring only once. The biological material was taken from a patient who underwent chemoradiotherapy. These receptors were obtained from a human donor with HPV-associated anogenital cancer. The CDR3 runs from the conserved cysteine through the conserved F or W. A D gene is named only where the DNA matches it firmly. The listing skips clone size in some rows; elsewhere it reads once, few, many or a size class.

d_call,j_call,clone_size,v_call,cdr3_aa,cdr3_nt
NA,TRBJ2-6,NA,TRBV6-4,CASSPRSGANVLTF,TGTGCCAGCAGTCCTAGGTCTGGGGCCAACGTCCTGACTTTC
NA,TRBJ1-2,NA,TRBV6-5,CASLQGDYGYTF,TGTGCCAGCTTACAGGGAGACTATGGCTACACCTTC
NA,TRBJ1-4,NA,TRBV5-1,CASSPAGLYEKLFF,TGCGCCAGCAGCCCCGCAGGGCTATATGAAAAACTGTTTTTT
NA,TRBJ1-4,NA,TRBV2,CAGRRTLTNEKLFF,TGTGCCGGGAGAAGAACCCTAACTAATGAAAAACTGTTTTTT
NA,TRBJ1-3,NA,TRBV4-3,CASSQEASLGDGSGNTIYF,TGCGCCAGCAGCCAAGAAGCATCCCTCGGAGACGGGTCTGGAAACACCATATATTTT
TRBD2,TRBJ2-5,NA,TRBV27,CASSSPGLAGQETQYF,TGTGCCAGCAGTTCCCCTGGACTAGCGGGACAAGAGACCCAGTACTTC
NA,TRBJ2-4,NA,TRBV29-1,CSVVRENIQYF,TGCAGCGTTGTCAGGGAAAACATTCAGTACTTC
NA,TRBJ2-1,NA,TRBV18,CASSPSWDSRNEQFF,TGTGCCAGCTCACCAAGTTGGGACTCCAGAAATGAGCAGTTCTTC
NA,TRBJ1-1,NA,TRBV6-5,CASSYSPIGDTEAFF,TGTGCCAGCAGTTACTCGCCAATTGGGGACACTGAAGCTTTCTTT
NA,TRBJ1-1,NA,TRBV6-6,CASRNGGLGTEAFF,TGTGCCAGCCGCAACGGGGGGCTGGGCACTGAAGCTTTCTTT
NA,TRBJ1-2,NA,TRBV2,CASSLTYGYTF,TGTGCCAGCAGTCTTACCTATGGCTACACCTTC
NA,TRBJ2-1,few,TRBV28,CASSSTTRGQFF,TGTGCCAGCAGTTCGACGACTAGGGGGCAGTTCTTC
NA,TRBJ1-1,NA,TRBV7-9,CASSLSAGGTEAFF,TGTGCCAGCAGCCTAAGCGCCGGGGGCACTGAAGCTTTCTTT
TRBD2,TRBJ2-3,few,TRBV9,CASSVGGRAADTQYF,TGTGCCAGCAGCGTAGGAGGGAGGGCCGCAGATACGCAGTATTTT
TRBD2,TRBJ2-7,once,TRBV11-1,CASRPRTSGSYEQYF,TGTGCCAGCAGACCCCGGACTAGCGGCTCCTACGAGCAGTACTTC
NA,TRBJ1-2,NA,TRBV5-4,CASSLERRTLGYTF,TGTGCCAGCAGCTTGGAGCGACGGACGCTCGGCTACACCTTC
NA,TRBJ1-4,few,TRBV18,CASSPGEREKLFF,TGTGCCAGCTCACCCGGCGAACGGGAAAAACTGTTTTTT
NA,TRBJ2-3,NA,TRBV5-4,CASSLAAGAGQDTQYF,TGTGCCAGCAGCTTGGCGGCGGGGGCCGGTCAAGATACGCAGTATTTT
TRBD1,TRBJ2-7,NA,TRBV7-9,CASSTFTGTEVYEQYF,TGTGCCAGCAGCACTTTTACCGGGACAGAAGTCTACGAGCAGTACTTC
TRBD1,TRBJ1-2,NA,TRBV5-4,CASSFAKSGTGDGYTF,TGTGCCAGCAGCTTCGCCAAATCCGGGACAGGGGATGGCTACACCTTC
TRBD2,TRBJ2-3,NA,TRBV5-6,CASSRGRGGTDTQYF,TGTGCCAGCTCCCGAGGGCGGGGGGGCACAGATACGCAGTATTTT
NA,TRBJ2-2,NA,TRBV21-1,CASSKKREGQSNTGELFF,TGTGCCAGCAGCAAAAAAAGGGAAGGTCAGTCGAACACCGGGGAGCTGTTTTTT
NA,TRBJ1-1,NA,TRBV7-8,CASSLGGGVKNTEAFF,TGTGCCAGCAGCTTAGGTGGGGGGGTAAAGAACACTGAAGCTTTCTTT
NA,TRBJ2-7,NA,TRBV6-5,CASRPGTSFPGYF,TGTGCCAGCAGGCCCGGGACTTCCTTCCCGGGGTACTTC
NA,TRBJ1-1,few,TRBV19,CASSTGGGIEAFF,TGTGCCAGTAGTACCGGCGGGGGGATTGAAGCTTTCTTT
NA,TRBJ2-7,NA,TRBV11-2,CASSAWGAGGEQYF,TGTGCCAGCAGCGCCTGGGGGGCCGGCGGCGAGCAGTACTTC
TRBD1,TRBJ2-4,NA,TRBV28,CASNAGGNIQYF,TGTGCCAGCAACGCAGGGGGAAACATTCAGTACTTC
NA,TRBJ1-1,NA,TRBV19,CASSVGTGPNTEAFF,TGTGCCAGTAGTGTCGGTACCGGACCTAACACTGAAGCTTTCTTT
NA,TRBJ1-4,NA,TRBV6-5,CASSYSNRAGNEKLFF,TGTGCCAGCAGTTACTCGAACAGGGCGGGAAATGAAAAACTGTTTTTT
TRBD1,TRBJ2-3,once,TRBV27,CASSPDRVKDTQYF,TGTGCCAGCAGTCCGGACAGGGTAAAAGATACGCAGTATTTT
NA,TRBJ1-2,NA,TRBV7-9,CASSLARSGGDYGYTF,TGTGCCAGCAGCTTAGCGAGGAGCGGAGGGGACTATGGCTACACCTTC
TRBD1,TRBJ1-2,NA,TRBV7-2,CASSPGTGLANYGYTF,TGTGCCAGCAGCCCCGGGACAGGTCTAGCTAACTATGGCTACACCTTC
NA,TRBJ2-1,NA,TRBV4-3,CASSHLYSVGVTYNEQFF,TGCGCCAGCAGCCACCTTTACTCTGTCGGGGTAACCTACAATGAGCAGTTCTTC
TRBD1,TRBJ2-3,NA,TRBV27,CASSRPRDRQRTDTQYF,TGTGCCAGCAGCCGACCCAGGGACAGGCAAAGAACAGATACGCAGTATTTT
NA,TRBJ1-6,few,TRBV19,CASSIDGSNLHF,TGTGCCAGTAGTATTGATGGATCGAACCTCCACTTT
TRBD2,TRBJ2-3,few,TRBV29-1,CSSRPAGGADTQYF,TGCAGCTCAAGGCCAGCGGGAGGTGCGGATACGCAGTATTTT
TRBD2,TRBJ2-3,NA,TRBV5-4,CASSPQRGAGTDTQYF,TGTGCCAGCAGCCCACAGCGGGGGGCTGGCACAGATACGCAGTATTTT
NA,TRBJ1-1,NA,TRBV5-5,CASSFTLPASKGAFF,TGTGCCAGCAGCTTCACCTTGCCCGCCTCGAAAGGAGCTTTCTTT
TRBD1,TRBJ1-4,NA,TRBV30,CASGTGHNEKLFF,TGTGCCTCGGGGACAGGACATAATGAAAAACTGTTTTTT
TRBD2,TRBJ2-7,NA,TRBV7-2,CASSLAGGSEQYF,TGTGCCAGCAGCTTAGCGGGCGGGAGTGAGCAGTACTTC
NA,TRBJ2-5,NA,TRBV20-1,CSATVGETQYF,TGCAGTGCCACCGTGGGAGAGACCCAGTACTTC
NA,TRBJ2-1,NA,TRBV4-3,CASVRGPRVEQFF,TGCGCCAGCGTCCGCGGGCCCCGGGTTGAGCAGTTCTTC
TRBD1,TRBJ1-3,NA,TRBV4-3,CASSQELSGQVGNTIYF,TGCGCCAGCAGCCAAGAGTTGTCAGGACAGGTTGGAAACACCATATATTTT
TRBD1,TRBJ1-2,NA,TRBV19,CASSTWDRDYGYTF,TGTGCCAGTAGTACCTGGGACAGGGACTATGGCTACACCTTC
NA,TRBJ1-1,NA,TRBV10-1,CASSRVVGTEAFF,TGCGCCAGCAGTCGGGTAGTGGGCACTGAAGCTTTCTTT
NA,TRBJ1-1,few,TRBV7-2,CASSSTRATEAFF,TGTGCCAGCAGCTCGACCAGGGCCACTGAAGCTTTCTTT
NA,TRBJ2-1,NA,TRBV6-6,CASTEGGRSYNEQFF,TGTGCCAGCACCGAAGGGGGGAGGTCTTACAATGAGCAGTTCTTC
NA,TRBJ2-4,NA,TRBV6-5,CASSYEGGRNIQYF,TGTGCCAGCAGTTACGAAGGGGGTAGAAACATTCAGTACTTC
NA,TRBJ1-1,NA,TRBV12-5,CASGLVRQGPNTEAFF,TGTGCTAGTGGTTTGGTAAGGCAGGGCCCGAACACTGAAGCTTTCTTT
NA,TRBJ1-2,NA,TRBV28,CASSGGGSMGARYTF,TGTGCCAGCAGCGGGGGAGGGTCAATGGGTGCGCGCTACACCTTC
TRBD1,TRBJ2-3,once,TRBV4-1,CATVPGQGEGASTDTQYF,TGCGCCACCGTCCCGGGACAGGGAGAGGGAGCTAGCACAGATACGCAGTATTTT
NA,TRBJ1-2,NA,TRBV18,CASSPSSGDGPYGYTF,TGTGCCAGCTCACCATCTAGCGGAGACGGCCCCTATGGCTACACCTTC
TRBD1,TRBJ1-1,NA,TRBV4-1,CASSQWTGLDTEAFF,TGCGCCAGCAGCCAATGGACAGGGTTAGACACTGAAGCTTTCTTT
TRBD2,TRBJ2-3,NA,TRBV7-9,CASSPPGTSIAPDTQYF,TGTGCCAGCAGCCCTCCCGGGACTAGTATCGCACCAGATACGCAGTATTTT
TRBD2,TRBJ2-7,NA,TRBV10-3,CAISVGGSSYEQYF,TGTGCCATCAGTGTCGGGGGGAGTTCCTACGAGCAGTACTTC
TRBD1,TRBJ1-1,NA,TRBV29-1,CSVRNAGGTEAFF,TGCAGCGTTCGGAACGCAGGGGGCACTGAAGCTTTCTTT
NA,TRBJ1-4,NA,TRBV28,CASSLRQGNEKLFF,TGTGCCAGCAGTTTGAGGCAGGGAAATGAAAAACTGTTTTTT